Below, 14 T cell receptor beta chains from the same sample are listed, as sequenced in a study of T cell changes during pregnancy in multiple sclerosis. TCRdb's table, derived via immunoSEQ multiplex PCR, lists solely in-frame clones and lacks some. The table has approximately 43,000 clones, 90% to 95% seen once. Specimen: CD8+ T cells from peripheral blood mononuclear cells, collected after pregnancy. These receptors were obtained from a female donor with multiple sclerosis, enrolled in a pregnancy study.

A few counts support this clone. The V and J genes are TRBV9 and TRBJ2-2, with D perhaps TRBD2 (5 bases). Germline CDR1 and CDR2: SGDLS and YYNGEE. V was cut by 0 bases and J by 8 bases, with 5 bases left in between. The CDR3 length is 12 residues. CDR3 region: CASSVAGGELFF. The CDR3 region has the DNA TGTGCCAGCAGCGTAGCGGGGGGGGAGCTGTTTTTT.

The chain is built from TRBV6-5 and TRBJ1-1; a weak D match, TRBD1 (5 bases). Between the trimmed V and J ends, which lost 6 bases and 6 bases, there was a span of 14 bases. The CDR3 spans 13 residues. Germline V gene lookup returns CDR1 MNHEY and CDR2 SVGAGI. CDR3 DNA: TGTGCCAGCAGCCTCAGGCTAGGGGCTGAAGCTTTCTTT. This translates into CASSLRLGAEAFF.

The J gene is TRBJ2-2, the V gene TRBV29-1, with D perhaps TRBD1 (5 bases). The CDR3 contains 13 residues. CDR1 is SQVTM and CDR2 is ANQGSEA in the germline V gene. Trimming took off 7 bases at V and 0 bases at J, with 9 bases between the two ends. This CDR3 reads CSGQTANTGELFF. CDR3 DNA sequence: TGCAGCGGACAGACCGCGAACACCGGGGAGCTGTTTTTT.

The V call is TRBV13, the J call TRBJ2-5, with D perhaps matching TRBD1 (6 bases). With 6 bases removed from V and 5 bases from J, the gap between germline ends came to 13 bases. The germline V gene has CDR1 PRHDT and CDR2 FYEKMQ (reference sequence). The length of the CDR3 is 13 residues. In DNA, the CDR3 is TGTGCCAGCAGTTATCAGGGGTTGGAGACCCAGTACTTC. Encoded protein: CASSYQGLETQYF. Using reference TRBV13 and TRBJ2-5 for the parts outside the CDR3, the full variable domain is AAGVIQSPRHLIKEKRETATLKCYPIPRHDTVYWYQQGPGQDPQFLISFYEKMQSDKGSIPDRFSAQQFSDYHSELNMSSLELGDSALYFCASSYQGLETQYFGPGTRLLVL.

This chain connects TRBV6-5 to TRBJ2-1, with 9 nucleotides matching TRBD1. Germline CDR1 MNHEY, CDR2 SVGAGI. This CDR3 has 14 amino acids. Trimming cost V 7 bases and J 5 bases; bases outside gene matches: 6. The CDR3 sequence: CASNPGQGDNEQFF. The CDR3 coding sequence is TGTGCCAGCAACCCGGGACAGGGTGACAATGAGCAGTTCTTC.

The chain couples TRBV11-2 to TRBJ2-7; 10 nucleotides align to TRBD2. Per the germline V gene, CDR1 is SGHAT and CDR2 is FQNNGV. Unmatched junction bases numbered 6, after V lost 3 bases and J lost 4 bases. The CDR3 consists of 15 residues. The CDR3 sequence: CASSLVAGGLYEQYF. The CDR3 DNA reads TGTGCCAGCAGCTTGGTAGCGGGGGGCTTATACGAGCAGTACTTC.

The rearrangement joins TRBV12-2 to TRBJ2-1; TRBD1, the D gene given by the table, was not confirmed from the DNA. TRBV12-2 is assigned pseudogene status. The CDR3 covers 15 residues. CDR3 region: CASPELDRNYNEQFF. CDR3 bases: TGTGCAAGTCCCGAGTTGGACAGAAACTACAATGAGCAGTTCTTC.

The chain combines TRBV30 with TRBJ1-2; D might be TRBD1 (5 bases). The ends were cut back, 3 bases at V and 5 bases at J, with 19 bases in the middle. CDR1 and CDR2 (germline): GTSNPN, SVGIG (reference sequence). The CDR3 has 15 amino acids. CDR3 sequence (DNA): TGTGCCTGGAGGGGCAGGGTTAACGTAAAGTATGGCTACACCTTC. Protein: CAWRGRVNVKYGYTF.

The V and J genes are TRBV2 and TRBJ2-7; 8 bases line up with TRBD1. This CDR3 has 13 residues. V lost 8 bases to trimming and J lost 5 bases; unmatched junction nucleotides: 8. Germline CDR1 and CDR2: SNHLY and FYNNEI. Here the CDR3 DNA reads TGTGCCAGCGAAGGACAGGGACCGGACGAGCAGTACTTC. Protein: CASEGQGPDEQYF.

V and J are TRBV2 and TRBJ1-4, with D possibly being TRBD1 (6 bases). The ends were cut back, 7 bases at V and 0 bases at J, with 15 bases in the middle. Germline CDR1 is SNHLY and CDR2 is FYNNEI. The CDR3 sequence is 16 residues long. As DNA, the CDR3 is TGTGCCAGCACCATTCAGGGGTGGACAACTAATGAAAAACTGTTTTTT. Protein: CASTIQGWTTNEKLFF.

The chain couples TRBV6-5 to TRBJ2-5, with a weak D call TRBD2 (5 bases). Trimming took 4 bases from V and 5 from J, leaving 20 bases between them. Germline V lookup: CDR1 MNHEY, CDR2 SVGAGI. This CDR3 comprises 16 residues. CDR3 coding DNA: TGTGCCAGCAGTTCCCGGGTCGAAATTACGGGGGAGACCCAGTACTTC. This sequence encodes CASSSRVEITGETQYF.

The sample holds one count of this clone. The rearrangement uses TRBV7-7 and TRBJ2-1, with TRBD2 matching over 8 bases. J gave up 8 bases and V 4 bases, and 4 bases lay outside the gene matches. This CDR3 region has 13 residues. Germline CDR1 is SSHAT and CDR2 is FNYEAQ (reference sequence). The CDR3 is CASSYRLAHEQFF. The DNA of the CDR3 is TGTGCCAGCAGCTACCGACTAGCGCATGAGCAGTTCTTC.

The chain employs TRBV27 and TRBJ2-5; perhaps TRBD2 as D (7 bases). V shed 5 bases and J shed 4 bases, with 20 bases lying between them. From germline, CDR1 is MNHEY and CDR2 SMNVEV (reference sequence). The CDR3 contains 16 residues. This CDR3 reads CASSPMGGAYRETQYF. The CDR3 nucleotides read TGTGCCAGCAGTCCCATGGGGGGGGCCTACAGAGAGACCCAGTACTTC.

The count of this clone is one. The chain uses TRBV9 and TRBJ2-2; no reliable D call. The CDR3 has 12 amino acids. CDR1 SGDLS and CDR2 YYNGEE come from the germline V gene. Trimming removed 5 bases at V and 7 bases at J, with 9 bases between. In DNA, the CDR3 is TGTGCCAGCAGGGGCAATGGCGGGGAGCTGTTTTTT. This sequence encodes CASRGNGGELFF.